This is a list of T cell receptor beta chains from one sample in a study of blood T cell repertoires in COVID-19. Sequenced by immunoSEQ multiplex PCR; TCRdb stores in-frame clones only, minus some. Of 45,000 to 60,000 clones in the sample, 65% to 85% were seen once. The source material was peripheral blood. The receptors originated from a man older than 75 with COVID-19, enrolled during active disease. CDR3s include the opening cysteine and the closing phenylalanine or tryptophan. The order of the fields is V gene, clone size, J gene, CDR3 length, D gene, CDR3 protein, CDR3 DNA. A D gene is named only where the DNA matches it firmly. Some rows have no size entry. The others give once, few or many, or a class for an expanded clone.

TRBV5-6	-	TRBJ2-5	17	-	CASSLRVDGDYQETQYF	TGTGCCAGCAGCTTGCGTGTGGACGGGGACTACCAAGAGACCCAGTACTTC
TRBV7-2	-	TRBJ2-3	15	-	CASSLGGTSTDTQYF	TGTGCCAGCAGCTTAGGGGGGACTAGCACAGATACGCAGTATTTT
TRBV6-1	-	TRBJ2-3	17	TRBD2	CASSEGTSGRRTDTQYF	TGTGCCAGCAGTGAAGGGACTAGCGGGAGACGGACAGATACGCAGTATTTT
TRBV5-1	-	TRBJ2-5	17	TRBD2	CASSWGLAGGPGETQYF	TGCGCCAGCAGCTGGGGACTAGCGGGAGGCCCGGGGGAGACCCAGTACTTC
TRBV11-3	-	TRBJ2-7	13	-	CASSLARGYEQYF	TGTGCCAGCAGCTTAGCGCGGGGCTACGAGCAGTACTTC
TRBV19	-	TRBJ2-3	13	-	CASSTIRTDTQYF	TGTGCCAGTAGTACCATCCGCACAGATACGCAGTATTTT
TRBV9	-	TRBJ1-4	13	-	CASTRGGGEKLFF	TGTGCCAGCACTAGGGGAGGCGGTGAAAAACTGTTTTTT
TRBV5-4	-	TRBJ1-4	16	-	CASSLGPTARNEKLFF	TGTGCCAGCAGCTTGGGGCCGACAGCTAGAAATGAAAAACTGTTTTTT
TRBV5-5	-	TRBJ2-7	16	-	CASSVYYGQISYEQYF	TGTGCCAGCAGCGTCTATTACGGACAGATCTCCTACGAGCAGTACTTC
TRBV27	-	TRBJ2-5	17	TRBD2	CASSPLLAGGNSETQYF	TGTGCCAGCAGTCCACTCCTAGCGGGGGGTAACTCGGAGACCCAGTACTTC
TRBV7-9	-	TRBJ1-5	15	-	CASSLRGGEDQPQHF	TGTGCCAGCAGCTTAAGGGGAGGGGAAGATCAGCCCCAGCATTTT
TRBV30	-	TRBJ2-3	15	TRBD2	CAWSPVLAGRDTQYF	TGTGCCTGGAGTCCCGTCCTAGCGGGGCGGGATACGCAGTATTTT
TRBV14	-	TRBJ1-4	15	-	CASSLRQGLGEKLFF	TGTGCCAGCAGCCTACGCCAGGGGTTGGGAGAAAAACTGTTTTTT
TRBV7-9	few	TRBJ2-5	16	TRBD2	CASSPPWGGFQETQYF	TGTGCCAGCAGCCCGCCCTGGGGGGGATTCCAAGAGACCCAGTACTTC